A single sample is the source of the 12 T cell receptor beta chains below, sequenced in a study of CD8+ T cells in alopecia areata. Extraction and reverse transcription of RNA yielded cDNA as the sequencing template. Libraries were prepared by immunoSEQ multiplex PCR; TCRdb keeps only in-frame clonotypes and omits some of them. The sample gives over 250,000 clones, around three fifths of which show up once; about 0.88% is in the top ten. Treatment specified: oral pan-JAK inhibitor, 5-10 mg twice daily. This specimen was CD4+ T cells sorted from blood, taken around week 54, from a patient treated with tofacitinib. These receptor sequences come from a human donor with alopecia areata.

A word on this clone: This CDR3 is also generated by other DNA sequences in the sample. The rearrangement joins TRBV29-1 to TRBJ2-1; D is undetermined. Per the germline V gene, CDR1 is SQVTM and CDR2 is ANQGSEA. The V end was cut by 3 bases, the J end by 8 bases, with 8 bases between. The CDR3 runs 11 residues. CDR3 DNA: TGCAGCGTTGAGACGGGCGATGAGCAGTTCTTC. It is translated as CSVETGDEQFF.

This clone was observed a few times. The V and J genes are TRBV29-1 and TRBJ1-1; maybe TRBD1 (6 bases). V lost 7 bases and J lost 5, with 17 bases in between. Germline V CDR1 and CDR2: SQVTM, ANQGSEA. The CDR3 contains 13 residues. CDR3 sequence (DNA): TGCAGCGCCTATTCGACAGGACTTACTGAAGCTTTCTTT. Its protein is CSAYSTGLTEAFF.

The V and J genes are TRBV11-2 and TRBJ2-1; D uncertain. CDR3 length equals 15 residues. Germline lookup yields CDR1 SGHAT and CDR2 FQNNGV. Trimming took off 1 base at V and 0 bases at J, with 7 bases between the two ends. CDR3 sequence: CASSLAGSSYNEQFF. CDR3 nucleotides: TGTGCCAGCAGCTTAGCGGGTAGCTCCTACAATGAGCAGTTCTTC. Full variable domain (outside the CDR3, taken from reference TRBV11-2 and TRBJ2-1): EAGVAQSPRYKIIEKRQSVAFWCNPISGHATLYWYQQILGQGPKLLIQFQNNGVVDDSQLPKDRFSAERLKGVDSTLKIQPAKLEDSAVYLCASSLAGSSYNEQFFGPGTRLTVL.

V is TRBV4-2 and J is TRBJ2-5; a weak D match, TRBD1 (5 bases). With 3 bases removed from V and 5 bases from J, the gap between germline ends came to 19 bases. Germline CDR1 reads LGHNA; CDR2 reads YNFKEQ. This CDR3 is 16 amino acids long. The CDR3 loop is CASSQMTVSSTETQYF. The CDR3 DNA reads as TGTGCCAGCAGCCAGATGACAGTCTCATCCACTGAGACCCAGTACTTC.

V usage is TRBV20-1 and J usage is TRBJ1-1; D remains unclear. V gave up 6 bases and J gave up 1 base, with 6 bases separating them. Germline V gene data show CDR1 as DFQATT and CDR2 as SNEGSKA (reference sequence). CDR3 length: 11 amino acids. The CDR3 sequence: CSAGPNTEAFF. As DNA, the CDR3 is TGCAGTGCCGGACCGAACACTGAAGCTTTCTTT.

The J gene is TRBJ1-2, the V gene TRBV7-2, with a weak D call TRBD1 (5 bases). The length of the CDR3 is 14 residues. The V and J ends lost 4 bases and 5 bases respectively, with 14 bases between them. CDR1 and CDR2 from the germline V gene are SGHTA and FQGNSA. The CDR3 loop reads CASSSPGQGYGYTF. CDR3 nucleotide sequence: TGTGCCAGCAGCTCCCCGGGGCAAGGGTATGGCTACACCTTC.

The V call is TRBV30, the J call TRBJ1-1, with no clear D. Trimming took 4 bases from V and 5 from J, leaving 11 bases between them. CDR1 and CDR2 from the germline V gene are GTSNPN and SVGIG (reference sequence). CDR3 length equals 12 residues. CDR3 loop: CAWTRSRTEAFF. The CDR3, as DNA: TGTGCCTGGACGAGGTCGCGAACTGAAGCTTTCTTT. Together with reference TRBV30 and TRBJ1-1, the CDR3 gives the full variable domain: SQTIHQWPATLVQPVGSPLSLECTVEGTSNPNLYWYRQAAGRGLQLLFYSVGIGQISSEVPQNLSASRPQDRQFILSSKKLLLSDSGFYLCAWTRSRTEAFFGQGTRLTVV.

This clone was seen a handful of times. The chain carries TRBV6-6 and TRBJ2-6; D not certain. This CDR3 is 15 amino acids long. Germline-derived CDR1 and CDR2 are MNHNY and SVGAGI (reference sequence). With 0 bases removed from V and 0 bases from J, the gap between germline ends came to 3 bases. CDR3 protein: CASSYSASGANVLTF. In nucleotides, the CDR3 is TGTGCCAGCAGTTACTCGGCCTCTGGGGCCAACGTCCTGACTTTC.

As to this clone: Other DNA sequences of this sample code for an identical CDR3. The chain combines TRBV4-2 with TRBJ2-5; D not resolved. Trimming pared 3 bases from V and 1 base from J, leaving 6 bases between. Germline loops: CDR1 LGHNA, CDR2 YNFKEQ. This CDR3 has 13 residues. CDR3 DNA sequence: TGTGCCAGCAGCCAGGGTCCCCAAGAGACCCAGTACTTC. Translating it yields CASSQGPQETQYF.

V is TRBV4-1 and J is TRBJ1-1; no firm D call. Trimming left V 0 bases short and J 10 bases short, with 12 bases between. This CDR3 contains 13 residues. Germline CDR1 and CDR2: MGHRA and YSYEKL. Here the CDR3 reads CASSQDLDAGAFF. The CDR3 DNA reads TGCGCCAGCAGCCAAGATCTTGACGCCGGAGCTTTCTTT.

The CDR3 DNA reads as TGTGCCAGCAGTGATACCGTAAGGGGACAGGGCGCAGATACGCAGTATTTT. Its translation: CASSDTVRGQGADTQYF. This chain links TRBV25-1 with TRBJ2-3, with 9 bases identical to TRBD1. CDR1 and CDR2 from the germline V gene are MGHDK and SYGVNS. V gave up 3 bases and J gave up 4 bases; unmatched junction bases: 11. CDR3 size: 17 residues.

V gene TRBV5-4 combines with J gene TRBJ1-6; 9 positions match TRBD1. Germline-derived CDR1 and CDR2 are SGHNT and YYREEE (reference sequence). The CDR3 loop spans 14 amino acids. Trimming took 2 bases from V and 7 from J; bases not matched to a gene: 1. This CDR3 reads CASSLQGANSPLHF. The CDR3 bases are TGTGCCAGCAGCTTACAGGGGGCGAATTCACCCCTCCACTTT.